The following is a TCR beta chain sequence with its context. What it binds is not known. This record comes from a study of lymphopenia after photon versus proton radiotherapy. Study outcomes and limitations: Photon-treated patients lost naive T cells and TCR diversity; proton-treated stayed stable. Authors raise, but do not show, better survival with proton therapy. Oligoclonal CD8+ Temra expansion after nadir drove photon patients' diversity drop.

The CDR3 has 15 amino acids. The germline V and J ends were trimmed by 5 bases and 10 bases, with 19 bases remaining between them. CDR1 and CDR2 from the germline V gene are SGDLS and YYNGEE. This table comes from immunoSEQ multiplex PCR, and its TCRdb copy is limited to in-frame clones, with some not included. The repertoire consists of under 80,000 clones, with around 87% occurring once and the leading ten covering less than 2.5%. The gene calls are TRBV9 and TRBJ1-6, with D hard to call. This clonotype was sampled from a man aged 40-50 years with gastric cancer. Sequenced here: peripheral blood, sampled from a patient treated with photon-based radiotherapy. The CDR3 here is CASSISGVLGSPLHF. Written as DNA, the CDR3 is TGTGCCAGCAGTATTTCCGGGGTCTTAGGGTCACCCCTCCACTTT.